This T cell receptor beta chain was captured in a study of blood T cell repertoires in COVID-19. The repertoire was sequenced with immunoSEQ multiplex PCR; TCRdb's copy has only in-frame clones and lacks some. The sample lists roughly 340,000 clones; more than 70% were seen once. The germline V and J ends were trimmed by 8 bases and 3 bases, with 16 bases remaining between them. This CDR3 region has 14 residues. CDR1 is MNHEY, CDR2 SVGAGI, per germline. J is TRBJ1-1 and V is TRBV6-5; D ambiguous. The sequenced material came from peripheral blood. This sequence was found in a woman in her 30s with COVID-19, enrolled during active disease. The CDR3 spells CASRNNRGDTEAFF. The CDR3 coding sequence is TGTGCCAGCCGCAACAATCGAGGTGACACTGAAGCTTTCTTT.